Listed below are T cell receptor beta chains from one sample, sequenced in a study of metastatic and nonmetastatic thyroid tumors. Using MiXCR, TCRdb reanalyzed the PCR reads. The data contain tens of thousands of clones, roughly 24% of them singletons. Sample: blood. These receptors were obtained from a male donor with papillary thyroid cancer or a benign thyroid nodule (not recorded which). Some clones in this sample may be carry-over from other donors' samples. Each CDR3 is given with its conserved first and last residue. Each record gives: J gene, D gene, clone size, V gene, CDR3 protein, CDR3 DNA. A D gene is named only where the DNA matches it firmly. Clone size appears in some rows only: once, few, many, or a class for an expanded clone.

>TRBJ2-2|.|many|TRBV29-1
CSVAKTGELFF
TGCAGCGTTGCCAAAACCGGGGAGCTGTTTTTT
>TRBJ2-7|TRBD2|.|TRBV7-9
CASSLGGLAGEQYF
TGTGCCAGCAGCTTAGGGGGACTAGCGGGCGAGCAGTACTTC
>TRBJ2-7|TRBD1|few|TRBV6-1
CASIAGTGNEQYF
TGTGCCAGCATTGCCGGGACAGGGAACGAGCAGTACTTC
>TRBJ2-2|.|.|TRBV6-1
CASSEGIETGELFF
TGTGCCAGCAGCGAAGGAATTGAAACCGGGGAGCTGTTTTTT
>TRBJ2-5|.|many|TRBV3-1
CASSQGETQYF
TGTGCCAGCAGCCAAGGGGAGACCCAGTACTTC
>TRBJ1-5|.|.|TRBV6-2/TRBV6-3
CAISYRGDSNQPQHF
TGTGCCATCAGTTACCGTGGGGACAGCAATCAGCCCCAGCATTTT
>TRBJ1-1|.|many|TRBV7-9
CASSLVLNTEAFF
TGTGCCAGCAGCTTAGTACTGAACACTGAAGCCTTCTTT
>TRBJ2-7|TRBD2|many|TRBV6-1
CASSVIAGVSYEQYF
TGTGCCAGCAGTGTCATAGCGGGAGTCTCCTACGAGCAGTACTTC
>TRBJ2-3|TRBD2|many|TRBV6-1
CASRRPSGRGPDTQYF
TGTGCCAGCAGGCGGCCTAGCGGGAGAGGGCCAGATACGCAGTATTTT
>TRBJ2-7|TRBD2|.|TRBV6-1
CASGRGAYEQYF
TGTGCCAGCGGGAGGGGAGCATACGAGCAGTACTTC
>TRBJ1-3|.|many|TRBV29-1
CSAGGAPHGPGTIYF
TGCAGCGCAGGTGGGGCGCCCCACGGACCAGGCACCATATATTTT
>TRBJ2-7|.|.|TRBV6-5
CASSYSRLSVSYEHYF
TGTGCCAGCAGTTACTCGAGACTATCGGTGTCCTACGAGCATTACTTC
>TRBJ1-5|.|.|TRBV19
CASSIVGWRRNQPQHF
TGTGCCAGTAGTATAGTCGGGTGGCGCAGAAATCAGCCCCAGCATTTT
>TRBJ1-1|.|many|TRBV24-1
CATSRGNTNTEAFF
TGTGCCACCAGTCGAGGGAACACGAACACTGAAGCTTTCTTT
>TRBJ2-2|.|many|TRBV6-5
CASSYSQGWSGELFF
TGTGCCAGCAGTTACTCTCAGGGTTGGTCCGGGGAGCTGTTTTTT
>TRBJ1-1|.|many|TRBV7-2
CASSPSPPRNTEAFF
TGTGCCAGCAGCCCATCCCCACCGAGGAACACTGAAGCTTTCTTT
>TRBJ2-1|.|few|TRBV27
CASSFRGATSYDEQFF
TGTGCCAGCAGTTTCCGAGGGGCCACATCCTACGATGAGCAGTTCTTC
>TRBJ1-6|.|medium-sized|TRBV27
CASSFQDLNSPLHF
TGTGCCAGCAGTTTCCAGGACTTGAATTCACCCCTCCACTTT
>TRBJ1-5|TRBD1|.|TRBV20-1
CSARERTGVQPQHF
TGCAGTGCTAGAGAAAGAACAGGGGTTCAGCCCCAGCATTTT
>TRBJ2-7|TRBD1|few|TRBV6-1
CASSEASAGGYEQYF
TGTGCCAGCAGTGAAGCGTCGGCAGGGGGCTACGAGCAGTACTTC
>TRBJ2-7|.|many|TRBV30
CAWIRDTYEQYF
TGTGCCTGGATCCGGGACACCTACGAGCAGTACTTC